The 7 T cell receptor beta chains below all came from one sample that was sequenced in a study of blood T cell repertoires in COVID-19. Data came from immunoSEQ multiplex PCR; TCRdb stores just in-frame clones and leaves some out. The sample records roughly 200,000 clones, 65% to 80% being singletons. Sequencing used peripheral blood. Source of these receptors: a man in his fifties who had recovered from COVID-19.

This chain links TRBV28 with TRBJ1-6, with D perhaps TRBD1 (6 bases). CDR3 size: 16 residues. From germline, CDR1 is MDHEN and CDR2 SYDVKM. Trimming took 3 bases from V and 9 from J, leaving 18 bases between them. CDR3: CASSFPGQPGGSPLHF. CDR3 nucleotides: TGTGCCAGCAGTTTCCCAGGACAGCCGGGCGGTTCACCCCTCCACTTT.

A single count supports this clone. The genes are TRBV12-3 or TRBV12-4 and TRBJ2-5; D possibly corresponds to TRBD1 (6 bases). Trimming removed 6 bases at V and 5 bases at J, with 13 bases between. The CDR3 is 13 amino acids. CDR3 coding DNA: TGTGCCAGCAGCCGAGGACAGAGGGAGACCCAGTACTTC. It specifies CASSRGQRETQYF.

There are a few counts of this clone. The V call is TRBV18, the J call TRBJ1-1, with D maybe TRBD1 (5 bases). The CDR3 runs 14 residues. V shed 3 bases and J shed 3 bases, with 11 bases lying between them. Germline V gives CDR1 KGHSH, CDR2 LQKENI. The DNA of the CDR3 is TGTGCCAGCTCACCGACAGTTGTGGACACTGAAGCTTTCTTT. The encoded protein is CASSPTVVDTEAFF. The variable domain in full, with the rest retrieved from reference TRBV18 and TRBJ1-1, is NAGVMQNPRHLVRRRGQEARLRCSPMKGHSHVYWYRQLPEEGLKFMVYLQKENIIDESGMPKERFSAEFPKEGPSILRIQQVVRGDSAAYFCASSPTVVDTEAFFGQGTRLTVV.

This clone was seen once. J is TRBJ2-1 and V is TRBV7-2; 10 nucleotides match TRBD2. This CDR3 contains 16 residues. Germline V gene data show CDR1 as SGHTA and CDR2 as FQGNSA. Germline trimming cut 5 bases from V and 5 bases from J; bases unmatched to any gene: 9. For the CDR3, the DNA is TGTGCCAGCAGCCCAACACTAGCGGGAATAGACAATGAGCAGTTCTTC. It translates to CASSPTLAGIDNEQFF.

The chain combines TRBV19 with TRBJ2-5; 9 bases map to TRBD2. From germline, CDR1 is LNHDA and CDR2 SQIVND (reference sequence). The CDR3 consists of 14 residues. Unmatched junction bases numbered 6, after V lost 3 bases and J lost 7 bases. The CDR3 protein is CASSMPGGRATQYF. As DNA, the CDR3 is TGTGCCAGTAGTATGCCTGGCGGGAGGGCGACCCAGTACTTC.

This clone was observed a few times. This chain links TRBV3-1 (or the pseudogene TRBV3-2) with TRBJ2-7; TRBD2 aligns across 9 bases. The CDR3 length is 18 residues. Per germline, CDR1 LGHDT and CDR2 YNNKEL (reference sequence). After removal of 0 bases from V and 1 base from J, the junction contained 10 bases not matched to a gene. This chain's CDR3 is CASSQETLWLAGSYEQYF. DNA of the CDR3: TGTGCCAGCAGCCAAGAAACGCTTTGGCTAGCGGGATCCTACGAGCAGTACTTC.

The chain combines TRBV19 with TRBJ1-2; D may be TRBD1 (5 bases). The V gene lost 5 bases and the J gene lost 4 bases, with 17 bases spanning the gap. Germline values: CDR1 LNHDA, CDR2 SQIVND (reference sequence). The CDR3 runs to 15 residues. CDR3 loop: CASSGAGDSGYGYTF. CDR3 DNA: TGTGCCAGTAGTGGTGCGGGGGATTCGGGCTATGGCTACACCTTC.